The T cell receptor (beta chain) described here comes from a study of CD4 T cells in relation to SARS-CoV-2 and coronaviruses. At the level of the study: Of the patients, about 8 were male, a few female, two Hispanic. Crossreactive spike epitopes shared across donors were mapped to their HLA restriction.

Note on this clone: The target antigen is unknown.

Germline V gene lookup returns CDR1 SGHTA and CDR2 FQGTGA. The CDR3 has 13 residues. The V gene lost 2 bases and the J gene lost 4 bases, with 7 bases spanning the gap. Survey-level TCR-beta sequencing used DNA from CEF-cultured naive and memory CD4+ T cells. TCRdb keeps only in-frame clones here, not all; method: immunoSEQ multiplex PCR. Here the sample spans tens of thousands of clones, roughly 80% being singletons. The chain is built from TRBV7-3 and TRBJ2-3, with TRBD2 as a possible D gene (5 bases). Sequenced sample: memory CD4+ T cells from PBMCs, cultured in vitro. This sequence was found in an adult with COVID-19. DNA for the CDR3: TGTGCCAGCAGCTTACTTAGCGCAGATACGCAGTATTTT. Translation gives CASSLLSADTQYF.